These 7 T cell receptor beta chains originate from one sample sequenced in a study of blood T cell repertoires in COVID-19. Generated by immunoSEQ multiplex PCR, the TCRdb table keeps only in-frame clones and is missing some. This table holds around 190,000 clones, more than 65% found once. Sequencing was done on a sample of peripheral blood. These receptors were obtained from a human donor in a cohort sampled during active COVID-19.

The chain recombines TRBV11-3 with TRBJ2-3, with TRBD2 matching over 10 bases. Trimming at V came to 4 bases and at J to 2 bases, leaving 3 bases not matched to a gene. This CDR3 comprises 15 residues. Germline assignment: CDR1 SGHNT and CDR2 YENEEA. CDR3 nucleotide sequence: TGTGCCAGCAGCTCCGGACTAGCGGACACAGATACGCAGTATTTT. Translation gives CASSSGLADTDTQYF.

The rearrangement joins TRBV30 to TRBJ2-7, with TRBD1 matching over 12 bases. Germline V lookup: CDR1 GTSNPN, CDR2 SVGIG (reference sequence). CDR3 length: 14 amino acids. Unmatched junction bases numbered 4, after V lost 2 bases and J lost 5 bases. Written as DNA, the CDR3 is TGTGCCTGGAGTCCCGGGACAGGGGGCCACGAGCAGTACTTC. This codes for CAWSPGTGGHEQYF.

The chain has TRBV2 and TRBJ2-7, with D perhaps matching TRBD1 (5 bases). Trimming removed 6 bases from V and 2 bases from J, with 17 bases in between. In germline, CDR1 is SNHLY, CDR2 FYNNEI. The CDR3 extends over 15 amino acids. The CDR3 DNA follows: TGTGCCAGCAGCCACGGGCTGGGGCTAGCCTACGAGCAGTACTTC. Translation: CASSHGLGLAYEQYF.

In this sample, this clone turned up a few times. The genes are TRBV19 and TRBJ2-7, with D unresolved. Germline V gene sequence: CDR1 LNHDA, CDR2 SQIVND (reference sequence). Trimming took 5 bases from V and 1 from J, leaving 15 bases between them. The CDR3 extends over 15 amino acids. CDR3 amino acids: CASSAFYGSSYEQYF. As DNA, the CDR3 is TGTGCCAGTAGTGCATTCTACGGGTCTTCCTACGAGCAGTACTTC.

V usage is TRBV29-1 and J usage is TRBJ2-1; maybe TRBD1 (6 bases). The CDR3 sequence is 15 residues long. The V end lost 0 bases, the J end lost 2 bases, and 11 bases lay between the germline ends. Germline CDR1 and CDR2: SQVTM and ANQGSEA. The CDR3 sequence: CSVEEWGQPYNEQFF. The CDR3 nucleotides are TGCAGCGTTGAAGAATGGGGACAACCCTACAATGAGCAGTTCTTC.

The chain carries TRBV11-2 and TRBJ1-2; 7 positions agree with TRBD1. The CDR3 spans 16 residues. The germline V gene has CDR1 SGHAT and CDR2 FQNNGV. V was clipped by 0 bases and J by 5 bases; unmatched bases: 9. CDR3 sequence: CASSLDTDRASYGYTF. In nucleotides, the CDR3 is TGTGCCAGCAGCTTAGATACCGACAGGGCCAGTTATGGCTACACCTTC.

This clone was seen more than once but under ten times. The chain has TRBV27 and TRBJ1-6, with D uncertain. With 5 bases removed from V and 10 bases from J, the gap between germline ends came to 12 bases. The CDR3 runs to 13 residues. Germline V lookup: CDR1 MNHEY, CDR2 SMNVEV (reference sequence). The CDR3, as DNA: TGTGCCAGCAGTCCCAGTAGGAGATCACCCCTCCACTTT. It is translated as CASSPSRRSPLHF.